This TCR beta chain comes out of a study of human T cells and chemical hapten exposure. Only a few counts were recorded for this clonotype. What it recognizes is unknown. TCRdb reprocessed the RACE reads via MiXCR and lists one record per CDR3 protein. The sample lists 95,000 to 150,000 distinct CDR3 sequences, 11% seen once, with around 2.4% in the top ten. Described time point: patch test 3, about 24 weeks after DPC sensitization. The treatment was: therapeutic diphenylcyclopropenone sensitization with weekly scalp DPC. Overall study findings and caveats: Expanded TCRs showed more large CDR3 clusters than pre-sensitization or healthy control sets.

The sequences come from whole blood, collected in connection with sensitization to the hapten diphenylcyclopropenone (DPC). The sequence derives from a woman aged 50 to 60 with alopecia areata. Some clones in this sample may be carry-over from other donors' samples.

In DNA form, the CDR3 reads TGCGCCAGCAGCTTGGCGGAGGAAGGCGAGCAGTACTTC. This codes for CASSLAEEGEQYF. The chain combines TRBV5-1 with TRBJ2-7; TRBD2 is a possible D gene (5 bases). V lost 0 bases, J lost 6 bases, and 10 bases lay in between. Germline CDR1 is SGHRS and CDR2 is YFSETQ. The CDR3 covers 13 residues.